The 28 T cell receptor beta chains given below trace back to one sample, sequenced in a study of vaccination effects on CD4 cells after COVID-19. Some clones are missing from TCRdb's copy, which holds only in-frame ones; the method was immunoSEQ multiplex PCR. The table lists more than 40,000 clones, around 78% of them singletons. These receptors' antigens are unknown. Antigen-specific CD4+ T cell clonotypes were called by their expansion after viral peptide-pool culture in ViraFEST. An approximately 10-day culture period preceded the isolation of CD4+ T cells. Nucleocapsid antibodies stayed negative before and after vaccination, showing no earlier SARS-CoV-2 infection. The starting material was CD4+ T cells from PBMCs cultured with SARS-CoV-2 spike peptides, obtained before COVID-19 vaccination. The receptor source for this set is a human donor who received a COVID-19 vaccine.

This clone came up once. The chain recombines TRBV28 with TRBJ1-4, with D hard to call. Germline V gene lookup returns CDR1 MDHEN and CDR2 SYDVKM. V lost 6 bases and J 12 bases, leaving 20 bases between the germline ends. The CDR3 is made up of 14 amino acids. The CDR3 here is CASSLLASLTELFF. The CDR3 bases are TGTGCCAGCAGCCTCTTGGCCTCCCTTACGGAACTGTTTTTT.

J is TRBJ2-5 and V is TRBV2; possible D gene TRBD2, 7 bases. CDR1 is SNHLY, CDR2 FYNNEI, per germline. V was shortened by 7 bases and J by 5 bases, with 20 bases between the two germline ends. This CDR3 spans 15 amino acids. In DNA, the CDR3 is TGTGCCAGCAAACCGGCACGGGGGGCCGGGGAGACCCAGTACTTC. Protein: CASKPARGAGETQYF.

This chain links TRBV4-1 with TRBJ2-5, with D possibly matching TRBD1 (5 bases). V was shortened by 3 bases and J by 4 bases, with 15 bases between the two germline ends. CDR3 length equals 15 residues. Per the germline V gene, CDR1 is MGHRA and CDR2 is YSYEKL. CDR3 DNA: TGCGCCAGCAGCCACCTGTTAGGGGTGGGAGAGACCCAGTACTTC. Translating it yields CASSHLLGVGETQYF.

The gene calls are TRBV7-3 and TRBJ2-2; perhaps D is TRBD1 or TRBD2 (6 bases each). Trimming shortened V by 2 bases and J by 4 bases, and 14 bases separated the two germline ends. The germline V gene has CDR1 SGHTA and CDR2 FQGTGA. This CDR3 comprises 16 residues. The CDR3 is CASSLRGRGLTGELFF. For the CDR3, the DNA is TGTGCCAGCAGCTTACGGGGCAGGGGACTCACCGGGGAGCTGTTTTTT.

The gene calls are TRBV27 and TRBJ1-5, with 8 bases aligning to TRBD1. CDR3 length: 15 residues. Per germline, CDR1 MNHEY and CDR2 SMNVEV (reference sequence). The junction had 6 bases not matched to a gene; V was cut back by 5 bases and J by 3 bases. The CDR3 here is CASSTRQGLNQPQHF. The CDR3 DNA reads TGTGCCAGCAGTACCCGACAGGGGCTCAATCAGCCCCAGCATTTT.

This clone was seen a handful of times. The V call is TRBV5-1, the J call TRBJ1-3; D is unresolved. Trimming left V 0 bases short and J 1 base short, with 5 bases between. The CDR3 runs to 14 residues. The V gene's germline CDR1 is SGHRS and CDR2 YFSETQ. CDR3 sequence: CASSLGGSGNTIYF. The CDR3 nucleotides read TGCGCCAGCAGCTTGGGTGGGTCTGGAAACACCATATATTTT. The full variable domain, in which reference TRBV5-1 and TRBJ1-3 provide the parts outside the CDR3, is KAGVTQTPRYLIKTRGQQVTLSCSPISGHRSVSWYQQTPGQGLQFLFEYFSETQRNKGNFPGRFSGRQFSNSRSEMNVSTLELGDSALYLCASSLGGSGNTIYFGEGSWLTVV.

The genes are TRBV4-1 and TRBJ1-1; no firm D call. From germline, CDR1 is MGHRA and CDR2 YSYEKL. Trimming took 4 bases from V and 1 from J, leaving 13 bases between them. The CDR3 is 15 residues long. The CDR3 sequence is CASSPFLAGNTEAFF. CDR3 DNA: TGCGCCAGCAGCCCGTTTTTGGCTGGGAACACTGAAGCTTTCTTT.

The chain is built from TRBV2 and TRBJ2-7, with 9 bases lining up with TRBD1. The CDR3 extends over 14 amino acids. CDR1 SNHLY and CDR2 FYNNEI come from the germline V gene. The J segment lost 5 bases and the V segment lost 7 bases, leaving 9 bases of the junction unmatched. CDR3 DNA sequence: TGTGCCAGCATTTCGGACAGGGGAATCGACGAGCAGTACGTC. Amino acids: CASISDRGIDEQYV.

The sample holds one count of this clone. The rearrangement uses TRBV29-1 and TRBJ2-1, with 7 bases aligning to TRBD2. The germline gives CDR1 SQVTM, CDR2 ANQGSEA. V lost 4 bases, J lost 3 bases, and 6 bases stayed unmatched. The CDR3 is 14 amino acids. The CDR3 bases are TGCAGCGTTGGGCCTAGCGGATACTACAATGAGCAGTTCTTC. It codes for CSVGPSGYYNEQFF.

The chain couples TRBV30 to TRBJ2-5; D not resolved. Per germline, CDR1 GTSNPN and CDR2 SVGIG (reference sequence). The CDR3 runs 14 residues. V was clipped by 0 bases and J by 3 bases, with 11 bases between them. The CDR3 DNA reads TGTGCCTGGAGTGTTGGTACAGCTAAAGAGACCCAGTACTTC. Translating it yields CAWSVGTAKETQYF.

This clone was picked up a small number of times. The V and J genes are TRBV4-1 and TRBJ1-2, with D maybe TRBD1 (6 bases). Between the trimmed V and J ends, which lost 0 bases and 7 bases, there was a span of 12 bases. Per germline, CDR1 MGHRA and CDR2 YSYEKL. The CDR3 is made up of 14 amino acids. CDR3 amino acids: CASSQDQGTLGYTF. In DNA, the CDR3 is TGCGCCAGCAGCCAAGATCAGGGGACCCTTGGCTACACCTTC.

The chain couples TRBV11-2 to TRBJ2-1, with D possibly being TRBD1 or TRBD2 (5 bases each). CDR3 size: 14 residues. V dropped 3 bases and J dropped 9 bases, with 15 bases sitting between them. Germline V lookup: CDR1 SGHAT, CDR2 FQNNGV. DNA for the CDR3: TGTGCCAGCAGCTTCACACGGGGCAACAGTGAGCAGTTCTTC. It is translated as CASSFTRGNSEQFF.

This sequence joins TRBV6-1 and TRBJ2-7; TRBD1 agrees at 8 bases. Trimming removed 0 bases from V and 4 bases from J; junction bases left unmatched: 5. The CDR3 runs 15 residues. The germline V gene encodes CDR1 MNHNS and CDR2 SASEGT. The CDR3 protein is CASSEARTGLYEQYV. CDR3 DNA: TGTGCCAGCAGTGAAGCTAGGACAGGGTTATACGAGCAGTACGTC.

The chain joins TRBV9 to TRBJ1-2, with D possibly matching TRBD1 (5 bases). With 0 bases removed from V and 2 bases from J, the gap between germline ends came to 11 bases. This CDR3 spans 15 amino acids. Germline-derived CDR1 and CDR2 are SGDLS and YYNGEE. In DNA form, the CDR3 reads TGTGCCAGCAGCGTAGGCCCGGGGGTGAACTATGGCTACACCTTC. Translated: CASSVGPGVNYGYTF.

The CDR3 DNA reads TGTGCCAGCAGTTCTGTATCTCCACTGTTTTTT. The encoded protein is CASSSVSPLFF. The chain joins TRBV28 to TRBJ1-4; D unclear. The V gene lost 4 bases and the J gene lost 13 bases, with 10 bases spanning the gap. Germline CDR1 reads MDHEN; CDR2 reads SYDVKM. This CDR3 spans 11 amino acids.

This chain uses TRBV5-1 with TRBJ2-3; D gene ambiguous. Germline CDR1 reads SGHRS; CDR2 reads YFSETQ. Trimming took off 0 bases at V and 1 base at J, with 12 bases between the two ends. This CDR3 spans 16 amino acids. CDR3 nucleotides: TGCGCCAGCAGCTTGGGCCCGCTTTCGGGCACAGATACGCAGTATTTT. It is translated as CASSLGPLSGTDTQYF.

V and J are TRBV30 and TRBJ1-4, with D hard to call. CDR3 length equals 13 residues. Trimming left V 5 bases short and J 3 bases short, with 10 bases between. Germline V gene lookup returns CDR1 GTSNPN and CDR2 SVGIG (reference sequence). CDR3 bases: TGTGCCTGGGAGGGTTTGGCTAATGAAAAACTGTTTTTT. As protein: CAWEGLANEKLFF.

The chain employs TRBV15 and TRBJ1-1; D gene unclear. There are 13 residues in the CDR3. Germline-derived CDR1 and CDR2 are LNHNV and YYDKDF (reference sequence). Trimming removed 3 bases at V and 8 bases at J, with 13 bases between. The CDR3 is CATSRDGEGEAFF. The CDR3 nucleotides read TGTGCCACCAGCAGGGACGGGGAAGGGGAAGCTTTCTTT.

This clone turned up a few times. The gene calls are TRBV19 and TRBJ1-5; 8 bases fit TRBD1. The CDR3 has 18 amino acids. With V trimmed by 5 bases and J by 2 bases, 14 bases remained unmatched. Germline V gives CDR1 LNHDA, CDR2 SQIVND (reference sequence). The CDR3 DNA reads TGTGCCAGTAGTCCCCTAGGGACAGGAGCGGGGCGCAATCAGCCCCAGCATTTT. Protein sequence: CASSPLGTGAGRNQPQHF.

The genes are TRBV7-9 and TRBJ1-3, with D perhaps TRBD1 (5 bases). With 5 bases removed from V and 7 bases from J, the gap between germline ends came to 15 bases. Germline assignment: CDR1 SEHNR and CDR2 FQNEAQ (reference sequence). CDR3 length: 14 residues. The DNA of the CDR3 is TGTGCCAGCAGCCCGAGGGGCCCTATCAACACCATATATTTT. This encodes CASSPRGPINTIYF.

V gene TRBV4-1 combines with J gene TRBJ2-5, with 11 bases lining up with TRBD2. The CDR3 runs to 16 residues. From germline, CDR1 is MGHRA and CDR2 YSYEKL. After removal of 1 base from V and 3 bases from J, the junction contained 4 bases not matched to a gene. CDR3: CASSQGILAGEETQYF. The DNA for the CDR3 is TGCGCCAGCAGCCAAGGGATACTAGCGGGGGAAGAGACCCAGTACTTC.

V is TRBV7-2 and J is TRBJ1-6, with D tentatively TRBD1 (5 bases). The CDR3 length is 15 residues. CDR1 and CDR2 from the germline V gene are SGHTA and FQGNSA. V shed 6 bases and J shed 10 bases, with 19 bases lying between them. CDR3 amino acids: CASRELGGLYSPLHF. The CDR3 DNA reads as TGTGCCAGCAGGGAACTTGGGGGTCTGTACTCACCCCTCCACTTT.

This clone was observed a handful of times. This rearrangement joins TRBV12-5 to TRBJ1-3; D unresolved. This CDR3 spans 18 amino acids. The V gene's germline CDR1 is LGHNT and CDR2 FRNRAP. The V end lost 0 bases, the J end lost 0 bases, and 15 bases lay between the germline ends. CDR3 region: CASGLVVTGSPSGNTIYF. The DNA of the CDR3 is TGTGCTAGTGGTTTGGTAGTCACCGGGTCACCCTCTGGAAACACCATATATTTT.

The CDR3 region is CATSDTRAGGETQYF. The CDR3 region has the DNA TGTGCCACCAGTGATACTCGGGCGGGCGGGGAGACCCAGTACTTC. The rearrangement joins TRBV24-1 to TRBJ2-5, with D maybe TRBD2 (5 bases). Trimming shortened V by 3 bases and J by 5 bases, and 15 bases separated the two germline ends. The germline CDR1 and CDR2 sequences are KGHDR and SFDVKD. There are 15 residues in the CDR3.

Details on this clone: Distinct nucleotide sequences in the sample also encode this CDR3. The chain couples TRBV23-1 to TRBJ1-4; 9 bases match TRBD1. TRBV23-1 qualifies as an ORF whose function is uncertain. Losses at the gene ends were 3 bases for V and 7 bases for J; bases not matched to a gene: 6. The CDR3 length is 15 residues. The CDR3 coding sequence is TGCGCCAGCAGTCAGTTGGACAGGGGACTTGAAAAACTGTTTTTT. Translation gives CASSQLDRGLEKLFF.

The chain has TRBV7-2 and TRBJ1-1; no definite D call. The germline V and J ends were trimmed by 7 bases and 1 base, with 10 bases remaining between them. Per the germline V gene, CDR1 is SGHTA and CDR2 is FQGNSA. The CDR3 has 13 amino acids. CDR3 loop: CASKQTQNTEAFF. The CDR3 DNA is TGTGCCAGCAAACAGACCCAGAACACTGAAGCTTTCTTT.

J is TRBJ2-3 and V is TRBV5-1, with a possible D match to TRBD2 (7 bases). Trimming removed 4 bases at V and 4 bases at J, with 22 bases between. Looked up from germline, CDR1 is SGHRS and CDR2 is YFSETQ. The CDR3 has 17 amino acids. The CDR3 is CASSPVRGGESSDTQYF. The CDR3 DNA reads as TGCGCCAGCAGCCCGGTGAGGGGGGGGGAGTCTTCAGATACGCAGTATTTT.

V usage is TRBV27 and J usage is TRBJ2-7; 10 bases agree with TRBD1. CDR1 and CDR2 (germline): MNHEY, SMNVEV (reference sequence). V lost 7 bases, J lost 4 bases, and 1 base stayed unmatched. The CDR3 covers 12 residues. The CDR3 protein is CASKGQGYEQYV. CDR3 DNA sequence: TGTGCCAGCAAGGGACAGGGGTACGAGCAGTACGTC.